This T cell receptor beta chain was sequenced during a study of T cell responses to AZD1222 COVID-19 vaccine. V was shortened by 3 bases and J by 3 bases, with 8 bases between the two germline ends. This CDR3 has 13 amino acids. CDR1 and CDR2 from the germline V gene are SGHVS and FQNEAQ. The repertoire was sequenced with immunoSEQ multiplex PCR; TCRdb's copy has only in-frame clones and lacks some. The table includes roughly 120,000 clones, 88% detected once. V gene TRBV7-8 combines with J gene TRBJ1-2, with D maybe TRBD1 (6 bases). The clonotype originates from an adult who received the AZD1222 COVID-19 vaccine. The source material was peripheral blood, sampled 28 days after the second AZD1222 dose. The CDR3 coding sequence is TGTGCCAGCAGCTTCTGGACAGACTATGGCTACACCTTC. This gives the protein CASSFWTDYGYTF.